The entry below describes one TCR beta chain. The method was immunoSEQ multiplex PCR; TCRdb's version includes in-frame clones alone and lacks a portion of them. The table includes 100,000 or so clones, 88% detected once. The sample is drawn from a study of T cell responses to AZD1222 COVID-19 vaccine. About the study: Pooling of second doses given at about 4 or about 12 weeks was done.

CDR3 length: 15 amino acids. The V gene's germline CDR1 is SGHKS and CDR2 YYEKEE (reference sequence). The clonotype comes from an adult in good health. This sample comprised peripheral blood, obtained on day 0 of AZD1222 vaccination. The chain is built from TRBV5-5 and TRBJ1-3; D is unclear. CDR3 sequence: CASRAFPSSGNTIYF. In nucleotides, the CDR3 is TGTGCTAGCCGAGCGTTCCCGAGCTCTGGAAACACCATATATTTT.